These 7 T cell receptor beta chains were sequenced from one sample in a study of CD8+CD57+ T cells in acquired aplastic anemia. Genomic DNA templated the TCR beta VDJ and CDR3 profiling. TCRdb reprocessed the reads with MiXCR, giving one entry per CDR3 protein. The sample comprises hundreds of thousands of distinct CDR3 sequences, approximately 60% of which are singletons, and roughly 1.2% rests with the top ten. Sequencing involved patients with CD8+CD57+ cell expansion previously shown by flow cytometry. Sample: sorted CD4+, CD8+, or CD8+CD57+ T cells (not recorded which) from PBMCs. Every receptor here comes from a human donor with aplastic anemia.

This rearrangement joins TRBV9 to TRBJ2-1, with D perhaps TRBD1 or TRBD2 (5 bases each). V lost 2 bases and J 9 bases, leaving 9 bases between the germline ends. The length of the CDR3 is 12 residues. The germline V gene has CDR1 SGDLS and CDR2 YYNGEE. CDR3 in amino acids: CASSVGVSEQFF. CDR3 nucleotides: TGTGCCAGCAGCGTGGGGGTTAGTGAGCAGTTCTTC.

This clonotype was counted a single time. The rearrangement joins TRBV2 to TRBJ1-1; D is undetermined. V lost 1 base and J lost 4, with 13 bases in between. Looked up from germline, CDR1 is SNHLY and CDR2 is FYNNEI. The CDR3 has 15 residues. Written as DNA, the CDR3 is TGTGCCAGCAGTGAAGAGATAAATTACAGCACTGAAGCTTTCTTT. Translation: CASSEEINYSTEAFF.

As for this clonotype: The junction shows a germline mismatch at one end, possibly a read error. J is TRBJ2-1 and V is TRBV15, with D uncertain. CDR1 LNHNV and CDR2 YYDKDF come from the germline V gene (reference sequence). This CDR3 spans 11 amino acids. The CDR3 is CATSRAGPPVF. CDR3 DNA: TGTGCCACCAGCAGAGCCGGCCCCCCCGTCTTC.

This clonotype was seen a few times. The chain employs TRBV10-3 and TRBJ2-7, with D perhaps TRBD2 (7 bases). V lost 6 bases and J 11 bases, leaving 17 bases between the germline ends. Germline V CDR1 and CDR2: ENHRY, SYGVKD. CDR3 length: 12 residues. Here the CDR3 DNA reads TGTGCCATCAGCCCAAGTGGGGGGGGCGAGTACTTC. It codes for CAISPSGGGEYF.

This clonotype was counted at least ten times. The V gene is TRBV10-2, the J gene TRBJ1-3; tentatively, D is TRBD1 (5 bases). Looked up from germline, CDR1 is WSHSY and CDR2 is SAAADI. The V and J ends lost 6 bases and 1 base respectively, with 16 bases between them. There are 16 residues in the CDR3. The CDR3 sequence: CASSLKEAGSGNTIYF. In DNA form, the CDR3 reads TGCGCCAGCAGCCTAAAGGAGGCAGGGTCTGGAAACACCATATATTTT.

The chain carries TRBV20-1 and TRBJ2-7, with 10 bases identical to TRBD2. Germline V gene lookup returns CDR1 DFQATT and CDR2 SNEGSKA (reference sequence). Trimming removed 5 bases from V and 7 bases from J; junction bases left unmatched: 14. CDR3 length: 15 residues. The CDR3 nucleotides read TGCAGTGCTCTACCCCTAGCGGGAGTCATCTGGGAGCAGTACTTC. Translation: CSALPLAGVIWEQYF.

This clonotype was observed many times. CDR3 in DNA: TGTGCCAGCAGCCAAGAAATAACACGAGGGGAGCTGTTTTTT. Protein sequence: CASSQEITRGELFF. The V call is TRBV14, the J call TRBJ2-2; D is undetermined. The germline V gene encodes CDR1 SGHDN and CDR2 FVKESK. This CDR3 region has 14 residues. Between the trimmed V and J ends, which lost 0 bases and 8 bases, there was a span of 10 bases. Complete variable domain (other parts from reference TRBV14 and TRBJ2-2): EAGVTQFPSHSVIEKGQTVTLRCDPISGHDNLYWYRRVMGKEIKFLLHFVKESKQDESGMPNNRFLAERTGGTYSTLKVQPAELEDSGVYFCASSQEITRGELFFGEGSRLTVL.